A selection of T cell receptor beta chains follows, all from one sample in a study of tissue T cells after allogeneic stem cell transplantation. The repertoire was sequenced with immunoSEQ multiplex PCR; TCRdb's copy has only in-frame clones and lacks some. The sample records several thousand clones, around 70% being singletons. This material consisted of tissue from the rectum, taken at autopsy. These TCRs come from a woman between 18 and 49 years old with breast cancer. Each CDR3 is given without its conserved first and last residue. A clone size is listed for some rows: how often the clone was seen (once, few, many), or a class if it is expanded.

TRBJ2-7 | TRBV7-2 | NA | ASSLGRESSEQY
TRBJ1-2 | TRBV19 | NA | AKGTYGYT
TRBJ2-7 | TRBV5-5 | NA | ASSFWGRDEQY
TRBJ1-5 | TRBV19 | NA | ASSQPFGDQPQH
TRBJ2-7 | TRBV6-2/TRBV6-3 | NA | ASSPPPSSYEQY
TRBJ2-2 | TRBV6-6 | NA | ASSYEGSTTGELF
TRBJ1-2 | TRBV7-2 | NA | ASTEPPNYGYT
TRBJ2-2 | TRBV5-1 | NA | ASSLVRGHDTGELF
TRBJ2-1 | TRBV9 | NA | ASSVEGLAGYNEQF
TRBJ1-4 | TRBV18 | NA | ASSQATNEKLF
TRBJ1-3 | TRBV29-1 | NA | SVNTDRGGGNTIY
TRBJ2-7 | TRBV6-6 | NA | ASSPGQGGYEQY
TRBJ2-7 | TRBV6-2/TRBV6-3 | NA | ASSWTGALYEQY
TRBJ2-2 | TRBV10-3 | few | ATGGVGDTGELF
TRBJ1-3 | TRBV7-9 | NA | ASSLLFGSGNTIY
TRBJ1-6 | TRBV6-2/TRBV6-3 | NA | ASSYSMRERSLNSPLH
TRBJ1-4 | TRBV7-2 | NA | ASSPTRGANEKLF
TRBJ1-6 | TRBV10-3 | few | AISEAQGTSPLH
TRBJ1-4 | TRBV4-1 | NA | ASSQVSGATNEKLF
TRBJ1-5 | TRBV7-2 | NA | ASSSMRDQPQH
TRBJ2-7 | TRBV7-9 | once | ASSFIPSAGTPYEQY
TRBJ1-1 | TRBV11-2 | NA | ASSRQGAMNTEAF
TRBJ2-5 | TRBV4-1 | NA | ASSNIGLAYQETQY
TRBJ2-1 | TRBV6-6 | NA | ASQTSDEQF
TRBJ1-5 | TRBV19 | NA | ASTSRGVGNQPQH
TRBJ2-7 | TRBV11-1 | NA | ASSLGQGLGAYEQY
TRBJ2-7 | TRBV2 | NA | ASLRDRSYEQY
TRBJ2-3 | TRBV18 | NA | ASSTIAGGPTDTQY
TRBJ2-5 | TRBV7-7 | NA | ASSPRHSQETQY
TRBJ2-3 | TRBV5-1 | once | ASSLQGAEDTQY
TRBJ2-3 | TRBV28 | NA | ASSAGRDYTDTQY
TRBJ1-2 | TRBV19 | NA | ASSIRSYGYT